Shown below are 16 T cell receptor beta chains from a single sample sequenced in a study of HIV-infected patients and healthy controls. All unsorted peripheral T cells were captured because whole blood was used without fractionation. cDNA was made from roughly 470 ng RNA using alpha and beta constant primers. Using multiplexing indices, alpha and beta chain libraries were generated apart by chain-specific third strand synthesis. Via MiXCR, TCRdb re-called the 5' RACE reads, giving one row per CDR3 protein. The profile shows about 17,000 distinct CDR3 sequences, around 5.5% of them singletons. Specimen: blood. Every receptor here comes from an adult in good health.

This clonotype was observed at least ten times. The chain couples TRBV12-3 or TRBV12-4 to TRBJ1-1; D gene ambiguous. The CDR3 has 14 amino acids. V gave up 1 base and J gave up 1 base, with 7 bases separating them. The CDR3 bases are TGTGCCAGCAGTTTAGTGGTAGGGAACACTGAAGCTTTCTTT. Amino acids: CASSLVVGNTEAFF.

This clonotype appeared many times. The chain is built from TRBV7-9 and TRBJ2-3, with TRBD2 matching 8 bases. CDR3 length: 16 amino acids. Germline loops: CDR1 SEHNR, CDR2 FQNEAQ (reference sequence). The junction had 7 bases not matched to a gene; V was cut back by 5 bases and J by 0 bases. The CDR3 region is CASSPSGTRSTDTQYF. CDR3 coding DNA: TGTGCCAGCAGCCCCTCCGGGACTAGAAGCACAGATACGCAGTATTTT.

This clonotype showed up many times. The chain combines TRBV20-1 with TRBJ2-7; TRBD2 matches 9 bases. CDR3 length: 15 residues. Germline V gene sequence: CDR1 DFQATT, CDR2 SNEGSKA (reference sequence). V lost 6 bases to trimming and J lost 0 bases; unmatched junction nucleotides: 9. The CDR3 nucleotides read TGCAGTGCAAGGCTTTCTAGCGGGGCCTCCTACGAGCAGTACTTC. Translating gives CSARLSSGASYEQYF.

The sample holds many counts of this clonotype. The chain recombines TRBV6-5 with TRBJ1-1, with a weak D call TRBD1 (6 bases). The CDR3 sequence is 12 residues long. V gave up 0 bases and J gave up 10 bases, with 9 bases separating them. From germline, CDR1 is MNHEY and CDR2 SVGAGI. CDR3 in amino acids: CASSYSGRGAFF. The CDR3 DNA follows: TGTGCCAGCAGTTACTCAGGCAGGGGAGCTTTCTTT.

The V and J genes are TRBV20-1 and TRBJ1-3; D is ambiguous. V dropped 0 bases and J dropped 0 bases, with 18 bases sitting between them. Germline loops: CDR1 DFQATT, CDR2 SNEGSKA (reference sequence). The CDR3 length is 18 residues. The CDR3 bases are TGCAGTGCTAGAGATAATTACATAATACAACCCTCTGGAAACACCATATATTTT. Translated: CSARDNYIIQPSGNTIYF.

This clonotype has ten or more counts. In DNA, the CDR3 is TGTGCCAGCAGTGAGAGACTAGCGGGGGGGCCCACAGATACGCAGTATTTT. It translates to CASSERLAGGPTDTQYF. This chain links TRBV2 with TRBJ2-3, with 14 bases aligning to TRBD2. V gave up 3 bases and J gave up 2 bases; unmatched junction bases: 4. In germline, CDR1 is SNHLY, CDR2 FYNNEI. CDR3 length: 17 residues.

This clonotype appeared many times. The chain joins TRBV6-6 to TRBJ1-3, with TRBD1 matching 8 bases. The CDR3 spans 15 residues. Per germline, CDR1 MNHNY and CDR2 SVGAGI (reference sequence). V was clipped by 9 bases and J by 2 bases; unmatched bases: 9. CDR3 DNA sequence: TGTGCCAGTTCAACAACAGGGGGAGCTGGAAACACCATATATTTT. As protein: CASSTTGGAGNTIYF.

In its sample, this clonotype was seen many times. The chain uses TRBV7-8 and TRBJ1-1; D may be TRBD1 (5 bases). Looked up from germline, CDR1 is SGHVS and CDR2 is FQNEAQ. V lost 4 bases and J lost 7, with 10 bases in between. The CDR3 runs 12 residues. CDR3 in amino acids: CASSSQGLEAFF. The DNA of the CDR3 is TGTGCCAGCAGCTCCCAGGGCCTTGAAGCTTTCTTT.

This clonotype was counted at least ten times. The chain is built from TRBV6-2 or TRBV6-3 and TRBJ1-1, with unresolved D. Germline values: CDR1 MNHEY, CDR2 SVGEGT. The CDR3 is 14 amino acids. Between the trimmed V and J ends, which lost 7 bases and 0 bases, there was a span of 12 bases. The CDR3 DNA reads TGTGCCAGCACCTCTGTTCGTATGAACACTGAAGCTTTCTTT. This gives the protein CASTSVRMNTEAFF.

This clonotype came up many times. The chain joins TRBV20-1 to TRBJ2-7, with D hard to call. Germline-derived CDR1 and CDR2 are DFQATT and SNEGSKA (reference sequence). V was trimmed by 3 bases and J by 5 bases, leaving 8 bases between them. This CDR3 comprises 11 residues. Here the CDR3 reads CSASGRDEQYF. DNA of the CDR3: TGCAGTGCTAGTGGAAGGGACGAGCAGTACTTC.

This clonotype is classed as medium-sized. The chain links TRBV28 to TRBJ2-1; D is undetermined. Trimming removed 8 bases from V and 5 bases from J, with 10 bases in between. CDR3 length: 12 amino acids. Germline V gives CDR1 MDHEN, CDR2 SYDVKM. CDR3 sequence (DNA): TGTGCCAGCCAAGGTCCAGACAATGAGCAGTTCTTC. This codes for CASQGPDNEQFF.

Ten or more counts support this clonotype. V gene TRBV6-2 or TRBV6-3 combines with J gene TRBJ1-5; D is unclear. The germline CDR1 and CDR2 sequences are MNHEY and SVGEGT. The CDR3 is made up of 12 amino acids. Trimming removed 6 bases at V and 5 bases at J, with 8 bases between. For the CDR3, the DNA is TGTGCCAGCAGGGGGATGGATCAGCCCCAGCATTTT. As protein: CASRGMDQPQHF.

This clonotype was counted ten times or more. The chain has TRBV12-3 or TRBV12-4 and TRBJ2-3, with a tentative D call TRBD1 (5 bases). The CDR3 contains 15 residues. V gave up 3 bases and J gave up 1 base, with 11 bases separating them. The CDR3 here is CASSLAGIGTDTQYF. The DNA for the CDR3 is TGTGCCAGCAGTTTGGCAGGGATAGGCACAGATACGCAGTATTTT.

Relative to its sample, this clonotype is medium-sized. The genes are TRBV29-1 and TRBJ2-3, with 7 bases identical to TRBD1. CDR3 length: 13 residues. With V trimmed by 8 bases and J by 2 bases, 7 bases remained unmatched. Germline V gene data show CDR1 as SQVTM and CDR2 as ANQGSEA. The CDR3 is CSTTGKYTDTQYF. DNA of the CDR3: TGCAGCACGACAGGGAAGTACACAGATACGCAGTATTTT.

This CDR3 reads CSARSLYSNQPQHF. The CDR3, as DNA: TGCAGTGCTAGATCCCTTTATAGCAATCAGCCCCAGCATTTT. The rearrangement links TRBV20-1 to TRBJ1-5; D is unresolved. The CDR3 runs 14 residues. Germline CDR1 is DFQATT and CDR2 is SNEGSKA (reference sequence). Trimming removed 2 bases at V and 0 bases at J, with 8 bases between.

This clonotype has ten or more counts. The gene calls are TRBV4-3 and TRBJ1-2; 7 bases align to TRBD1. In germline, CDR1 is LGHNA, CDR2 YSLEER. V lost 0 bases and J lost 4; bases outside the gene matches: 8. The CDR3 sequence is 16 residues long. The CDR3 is CASSQDRTGDVYGYTF. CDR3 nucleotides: TGCGCCAGCAGCCAAGACAGGACAGGAGACGTCTATGGCTACACCTTC.